This T cell receptor (beta chain) appears in the sequencing data of a study of blood T cell repertoires in COVID-19. The CDR3 sequence is 13 residues long. Germline-derived CDR1 and CDR2 are SGHNT and YYREEE (reference sequence). Trimming at V came to 4 bases and at J to 8 bases, leaving 6 bases not matched to a gene. Per the authors' pipeline: Using reference gene primer amplification, nucleated cell counts were estimated. Clones were read by immunoSEQ multiplex PCR, and TCRdb kept only the in-frame ones, dropping some. V, J and clone size were drawn from that table, and D and trimming were deduced from the DNA. Of tens of thousands of clones listed, 91% are singletons.

The gene calls are TRBV5-4 and TRBJ2-3, with 8 bases identical to TRBD1. The source material was peripheral blood. This TCR was recovered from a human donor with active COVID-19. The donor label of this sample is uncertain. CDR3 in amino acids: CASSEGQASTQYF. CDR3 in DNA: TGTGCCAGCAGCGAGGGACAGGCTTCTACGCAGTATTTT.